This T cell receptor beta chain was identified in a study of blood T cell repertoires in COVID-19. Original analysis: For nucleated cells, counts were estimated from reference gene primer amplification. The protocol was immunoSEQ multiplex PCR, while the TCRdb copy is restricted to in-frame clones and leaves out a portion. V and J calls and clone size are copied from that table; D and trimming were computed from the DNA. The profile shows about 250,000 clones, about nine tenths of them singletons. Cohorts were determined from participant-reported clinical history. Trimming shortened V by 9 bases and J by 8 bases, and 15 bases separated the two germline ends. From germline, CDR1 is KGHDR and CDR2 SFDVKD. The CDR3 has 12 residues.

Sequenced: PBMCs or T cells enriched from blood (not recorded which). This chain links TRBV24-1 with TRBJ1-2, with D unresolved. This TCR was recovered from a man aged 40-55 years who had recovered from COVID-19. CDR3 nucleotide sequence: TGTGCCACCTCTAGCGAAGCGGAGGGCTACACCTTC. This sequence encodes CATSSEAEGYTF.